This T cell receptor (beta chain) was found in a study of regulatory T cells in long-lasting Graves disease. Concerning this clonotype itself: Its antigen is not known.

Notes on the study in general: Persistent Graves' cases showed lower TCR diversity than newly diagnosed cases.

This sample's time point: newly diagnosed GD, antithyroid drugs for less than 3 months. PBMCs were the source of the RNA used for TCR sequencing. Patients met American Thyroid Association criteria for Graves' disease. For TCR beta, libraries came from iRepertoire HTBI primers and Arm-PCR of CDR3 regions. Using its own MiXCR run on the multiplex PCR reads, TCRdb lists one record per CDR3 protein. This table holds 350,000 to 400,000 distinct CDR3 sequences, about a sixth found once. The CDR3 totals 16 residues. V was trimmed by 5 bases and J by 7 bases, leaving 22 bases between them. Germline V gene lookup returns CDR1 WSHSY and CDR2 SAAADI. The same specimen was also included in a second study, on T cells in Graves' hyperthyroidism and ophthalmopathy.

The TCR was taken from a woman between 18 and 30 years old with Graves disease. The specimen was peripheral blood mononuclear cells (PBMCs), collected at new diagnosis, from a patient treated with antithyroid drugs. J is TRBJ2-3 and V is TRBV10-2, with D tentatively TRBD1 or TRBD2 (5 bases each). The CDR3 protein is CASSKTGTLFTNTQYF. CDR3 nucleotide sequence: TGCGCCAGCAGTAAAACCGGGACCCTCTTTACAAATACGCAGTATTTT.